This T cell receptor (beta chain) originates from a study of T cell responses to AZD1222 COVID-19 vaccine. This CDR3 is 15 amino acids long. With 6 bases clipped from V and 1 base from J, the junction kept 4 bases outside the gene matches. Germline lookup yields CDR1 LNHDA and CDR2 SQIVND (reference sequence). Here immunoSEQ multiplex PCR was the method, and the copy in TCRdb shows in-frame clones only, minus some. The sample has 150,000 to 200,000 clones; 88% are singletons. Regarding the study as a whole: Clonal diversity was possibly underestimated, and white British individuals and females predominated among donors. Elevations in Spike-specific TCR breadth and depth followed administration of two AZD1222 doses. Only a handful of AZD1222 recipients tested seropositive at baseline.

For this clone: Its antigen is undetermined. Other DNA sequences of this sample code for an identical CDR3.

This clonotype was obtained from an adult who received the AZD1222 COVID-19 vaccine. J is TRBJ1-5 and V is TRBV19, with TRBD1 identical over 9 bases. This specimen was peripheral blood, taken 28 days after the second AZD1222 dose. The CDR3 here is CASSPTGGSNQPQHF. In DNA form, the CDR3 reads TGTGCCAGTAGCCCGACAGGGGGGAGCAATCAGCCCCAGCATTTT.